The 15 T cell receptor beta chains below come from one sample, sequenced in a study of blood T cell repertoires in COVID-19. The protocol was immunoSEQ multiplex PCR, while the TCRdb copy is restricted to in-frame clones and leaves out a portion. The table lists about 190,000 clones, around 85% of them singletons. Specimen: peripheral blood. These receptors were obtained from a man over 45 who had recovered from COVID-19.

The CDR3: CASSQDRCIYEQYF. The DNA for the CDR3 is TGTGCCAGCAGCCAGGACAGGTGCATCTACGAGCAGTACTTC. The chain recombines TRBV3-1 (or the pseudogene TRBV3-2) with TRBJ2-7; 7 bases match TRBD1. V dropped 3 bases and J dropped 3; count of bases not matched to a gene: 5. The CDR3 spans 14 residues. The V gene's germline CDR1 is LGHDT and CDR2 YNNKEL (reference sequence).

The sample holds one count of this clone. The rearrangement links TRBV10-3 to TRBJ2-5; TRBD2 aligns across 7 bases. In germline, CDR1 is ENHRY, CDR2 SYGVKD. The V segment lost 4 bases and the J segment 7 bases; nucleotides outside the gene matches: 3. The CDR3 runs to 12 residues. CDR3 loop: CAISVPGGTQYF. CDR3 nucleotides: TGTGCCATCAGTGTACCGGGGGGGACCCAGTACTTC.

Only a few counts were recorded for this clone. V gene TRBV9 combines with J gene TRBJ2-5, with D possibly matching TRBD1 (6 bases). V gave up 3 bases and J gave up 4 bases, with 13 bases separating them. The germline V gene encodes CDR1 SGDLS and CDR2 YYNGEE. This CDR3 spans 14 amino acids. This CDR3 reads CASSAGVRVETQYF. The DNA for the CDR3 is TGTGCCAGCAGCGCAGGGGTCCGGGTAGAGACCCAGTACTTC. The complete variable domain, with remaining parts taken from reference TRBV9 and TRBJ2-5, reads DSGVTQTPKHLITATGQRVTLRCSPRSGDLSVYWYQQSLDQGLQFLIQYYNGEERAKGNILERFSAQQFPDLHSELNLSSLELGDSALYFCASSAGVRVETQYFGPGTRLLVL.

The chain carries TRBV12-5 and TRBJ1-2; 9 bases agree with TRBD1. J lost 6 bases, V lost 3 bases, and 8 bases had no gene match. This CDR3 has 15 residues. Per the germline V gene, CDR1 is LGHNT and CDR2 is FRNRAP. The CDR3 loop reads CASGLQRTGEDGYTF. CDR3 nucleotide sequence: TGTGCTAGTGGTTTACAGAGGACAGGGGAGGATGGCTACACCTTC.

The chain couples TRBV7-8 to TRBJ2-2; 7 bases align to TRBD1. CDR1 and CDR2 from the germline V gene are SGHVS and FQNEAQ. The V and J ends lost 5 bases and 9 bases, in that order; junction bases with no gene match: 12. The CDR3 has 15 amino acids. The CDR3 bases are TGTGCCAGCAGCCACAGGGACAGTCCAAACTGGGAGCTGTTTTTT. It translates to CASSHRDSPNWELFF.

The V and J genes are TRBV28 and TRBJ1-6, with D unclear. The CDR3 extends over 16 amino acids. The V and J ends lost 3 bases and 1 base respectively, with 10 bases between them. Germline V gene lookup returns CDR1 MDHEN and CDR2 SYDVKM. The CDR3 is CASSLPGISYNSPLHF. CDR3 nucleotides: TGTGCCAGCAGTTTGCCGGGGATATCCTATAATTCACCCCTCCACTTT.

To note about this clone: No conserved phenylalanine or tryptophan ends this CDR3, so it is likely a read error. The DNA is left out, because the CDR3 cannot be placed on it with certainty; the CDR3 is given as TCRdb lists it. The chain combines TRBV6-5 with TRBJ1-1. The CDR3 has 14 amino acids, counting both end residues. Germline values: CDR1 MNHEY, CDR2 SVGAGI. This CDR3 reads CASSYSGRGWGLPA.

This clone was detected only once. J is TRBJ2-3 and V is TRBV11-1, with 10 bases identical to TRBD2. J lost 2 bases, V lost 5 bases, and 7 bases had no gene match. Germline assignment: CDR1 SGHAT and CDR2 FQDESV (reference sequence). The CDR3 consists of 16 residues. The CDR3 loop reads CASSPRLAGNTDTQYF. The CDR3 DNA reads TGTGCCAGCAGCCCAAGACTAGCGGGCAACACAGATACGCAGTATTTT.

The chain uses TRBV11-3 and TRBJ2-7; perhaps TRBD1 as D (7 bases). V shed 6 bases and J shed 2 bases, with 32 bases lying between them. Germline V gene data show CDR1 as SGHNT and CDR2 as YENEEA. The CDR3 contains 20 residues. CDR3 region: CASSFKFGDRLVYFTYEQYF. In DNA, the CDR3 is TGTGCCAGCAGTTTTAAGTTCGGGGACAGACTAGTATATTTCACCTACGAGCAGTACTTC.

The gene calls are TRBV5-1 and TRBJ2-5; 9 nucleotides match TRBD2. V shed 7 bases and J 5 bases; nucleotides not matched to a gene: 9. Germline loops: CDR1 SGHRS, CDR2 YFSETQ. The CDR3 sequence is 14 residues long. In DNA, the CDR3 is TGCGCCAGCCAGGGGTTAGCGGGAGATGAGACCCAGTACTTC. This encodes CASQGLAGDETQYF.

The CDR3 loop is CASSSQREYYEQYF. CDR3 sequence (DNA): TGTGCCAGCAGTTCGCAGCGGGAGTACTACGAGCAGTACTTC. V usage is TRBV28 and J usage is TRBJ2-7; 8 positions match TRBD2. Germline CDR1 reads MDHEN; CDR2 reads SYDVKM. This CDR3 contains 14 residues. Trimming took 4 bases from V and 3 from J; bases not matched to a gene: 5.

This clone has only a few counts. The rearrangement links TRBV29-1 to TRBJ2-7; 12 positions agree with TRBD1. The germline gives CDR1 SQVTM, CDR2 ANQGSEA. There are 14 residues in the CDR3. V shed 4 bases and J 7 bases; nucleotides not matched to a gene: 8. The CDR3 DNA sequence: TGCAGCGTTGCCACGGGACAGGGGGCTTGGGAGCAGTACTTC. This translates into CSVATGQGAWEQYF.

The chain joins TRBV18 to TRBJ2-7, with 7 bases matching TRBD2. Germline assignment: CDR1 KGHSH and CDR2 LQKENI. Germline trimming cut 1 base from V and 0 bases from J; bases unmatched to any gene: 6. The length of the CDR3 is 16 residues. The CDR3 DNA follows: TGTGCCAGCTCACCACTGCGGGGGATCAGCTCCTACGAGCAGTACTTC. Translating gives CASSPLRGISSYEQYF.

This clone was observed a handful of times. The CDR3 reads CASSPPSPEQYF. DNA of the CDR3: TGTGCCAGCAGTCCTCCTAGTCCCGAGCAGTACTTC. V gene TRBV7-2 combines with J gene TRBJ2-7; no clear D gene. The CDR3 spans 12 residues. Germline V gene lookup returns CDR1 SGHTA and CDR2 FQGNSA. V was clipped by 6 bases and J by 6 bases, with 12 bases between them.

The chain is built from TRBV7-2 and TRBJ2-3, with 7 bases aligning to TRBD2. Germline values: CDR1 SGHTA, CDR2 FQGNSA. V shed 5 bases, J shed 4 bases, and the junction held 9 bases outside the gene matches. This CDR3 has 15 amino acids. CDR3 in DNA: TGTGCCAGCAGCCCACGACTAGCCCTATCAGATACGCAGTATTTT. It encodes CASSPRLALSDTQYF.